These 18 T cell receptor beta chains came from one sample sequenced in a study of cytomegalovirus exposure and HLA in healthy donors. PCR employed 60 Vbeta and 13 Jbeta primers. Here immunoSEQ multiplex PCR was the method, and the copy in TCRdb shows in-frame clones only, minus some. The table has about 150,000 clones, approximately 79% seen once. Sequencing input: PBMCs. The receptors here all came from a male donor in good health and CMV-seronegative.

The chain carries TRBV27 and TRBJ2-3, with D possibly TRBD1 on 5 matching bases. This CDR3 region has 15 residues. V lost 2 bases to trimming and J lost 6 bases, with 15 bases between them. Germline values: CDR1 MNHEY, CDR2 SMNVEV (reference sequence). The CDR3 region is CASSLRGWAIDTQYF. DNA for the CDR3: TGTGCCAGCAGTTTAAGGGGATGGGCAATCGATACGCAGTATTTT.

This chain joins TRBV2 and TRBJ2-7; no clear D gene. V lost 2 bases to trimming and J lost 2 bases, with 7 bases between them. The CDR3 extends over 13 amino acids. Germline CDR1 reads SNHLY; CDR2 reads FYNNEI. The CDR3 nucleotides are TGTGCCAGCAGTGAATTAGAAGCCTACGAGCAGTACTTC. Translation: CASSELEAYEQYF.

The rearrangement joins TRBV22-1 to TRBJ1-4; whether TRBD1, the table's D call, matches the DNA was not checked. TRBV22-1 has pseudogene status. The length of the CDR3 is 13 residues. The CDR3 DNA follows: TGTCCTGGGAGCGCCGGACAAGGGAAAAAACTGTTTTTT. Protein sequence: CPGSAGQGKKLFF.

This chain links TRBV11-2 with TRBJ1-1; D is possibly TRBD1 (6 bases). Looked up from germline, CDR1 is SGHAT and CDR2 is FQNNGV. Trimming removed 4 bases from V and 8 bases from J, with 17 bases in between. CDR3 size: 14 residues. CDR3 sequence reads: CASSSPQGRGEAFF. The CDR3 DNA sequence: TGTGCCAGCAGCTCGCCCCAGGGGAGAGGGGAAGCTTTCTTT.

The sample holds a few counts of this clone. Other DNA sequences in the same sample also yield this CDR3. The DNA for the CDR3 is TGTGCCAGCAGCTTTAGCGGGGGGTCCTACAATGAGCAGTTCTTC. Its translation: CASSFSGGSYNEQFF. The gene calls are TRBV5-4 and TRBJ2-1, with TRBD2 matching 10 bases. Germline V gene sequence: CDR1 SGHNT, CDR2 YYREEE (reference sequence). J lost 1 base, V lost 2 bases, and 0 bases had no gene match. CDR3 length: 15 residues. The full variable domain, with the rest looked up from reference TRBV5-4 and TRBJ2-1, is ETGVTQSPTHLIKTRGQQVTLRCSSQSGHNTVSWYQQALGQGPQFIFQYYREEENGRGNFPPRFSGLQFPNYSSELNVNALELDDSALYLCASSFSGGSYNEQFFGPGTRLTVL.

The CDR3 loop is CASSLEEGYSSGNTIYF. The CDR3 region has the DNA TGTGCCAGCAGCTTAGAGGAGGGGTACAGCTCTGGAAACACCATATATTTT. The chain is built from TRBV7-9 and TRBJ1-3; D possibly corresponds to TRBD1 (5 bases). Germline V gene sequence: CDR1 SEHNR, CDR2 FQNEAQ (reference sequence). The CDR3 contains 17 residues. Trimming removed 1 base from V and 0 bases from J, with 13 bases in between.

The rearrangement joins TRBV29-1 to TRBJ1-2, with 7 bases identical to TRBD1. Germline assignment: CDR1 SQVTM and CDR2 ANQGSEA. CDR3 length equals 13 residues. The junction had 2 bases not matched to a gene; V was cut back by 4 bases and J by 0 bases. CDR3 DNA: TGCAGCGTTGTGGGACAGACTAACTATGGCTACACCTTC. The encoded protein is CSVVGQTNYGYTF. The variable domain in full, with the rest retrieved from reference TRBV29-1 and TRBJ1-2, is SAVISQKPSRDICQRGTSLTIQCQVDSQVTMMFWYRQQPGQSLTLIATANQGSEATYESGFVIDKFPISRPNLTFSTLTVSNMSPEDSSIYLCSVVGQTNYGYTFGSGTRLTVV.

V usage is TRBV27 and J usage is TRBJ1-5, with D unclear. Germline CDR1 reads MNHEY; CDR2 reads SMNVEV (reference sequence). V was trimmed by 3 bases and J by 4 bases, leaving 10 bases between them. There are 14 residues in the CDR3. The CDR3 loop reads CASSFRSYNQPQHF. Here the CDR3 DNA reads TGTGCCAGCAGTTTTAGGAGTTATAATCAGCCCCAGCATTTT.

The rearrangement joins TRBV7-7 to TRBJ1-1; weak D call: TRBD1 (5 bases). Germline loops: CDR1 SSHAT, CDR2 FNYEAQ (reference sequence). This CDR3 has 13 residues. V was cut by 5 bases and J by 2 bases, with 9 bases left in between. CDR3 amino acids: CASSQDTNTEAFF. CDR3 coding DNA: TGTGCCAGCAGCCAGGACACAAACACTGAAGCTTTCTTT.

The chain links TRBV5-8 to TRBJ1-1, with 9 bases that match TRBD1. Looked up from germline, CDR1 is SGHTS and CDR2 is YDEGEE. There are 17 residues in the CDR3. V lost 4 bases, J lost 1 base, and 11 bases stayed unmatched. The CDR3 DNA reads TGTGCCAGCAGCCCGGCGACAGGGGGATCGAGGAACACTGAAGCTTTCTTT. Protein sequence: CASSPATGGSRNTEAFF.

The V gene is TRBV19, the J gene TRBJ2-7; 7 positions match TRBD2. From germline, CDR1 is LNHDA and CDR2 SQIVND (reference sequence). The CDR3 is made up of 15 amino acids. The V segment lost 3 bases and the J segment 3 bases; nucleotides outside the gene matches: 8. The CDR3 DNA follows: TGTGCCAGTAGTATCCGCCAGGGAGGGCACTACGAGCAGTACTTC. It yields the protein CASSIRQGGHYEQYF.

The chain employs TRBV2 and TRBJ1-1, with 9 bases aligning to TRBD1. The germline CDR1 and CDR2 sequences are SNHLY and FYNNEI. V lost 5 bases and J lost 3; bases outside the gene matches: 10. The CDR3 has 16 amino acids. CDR3 coding DNA: TGTGCCAGCAGTCCTACAGGGGGCGCGTCGTACACTGAAGCTTTCTTT. Translating it yields CASSPTGGASYTEAFF.

The V call is TRBV30, the J call TRBJ2-3, with TRBD1 matching over 12 bases. There are 16 residues in the CDR3. The germline gives CDR1 GTSNPN, CDR2 SVGIG (reference sequence). V dropped 4 bases and J dropped 4; count of bases not matched to a gene: 9. The CDR3 nucleotides read TGTGCCTGGATCCGCCGGGACAGGGGGCCTGCAGATACGCAGTATTTT. It encodes CAWIRRDRGPADTQYF.

This chain joins TRBV30 and TRBJ2-1, with D perhaps matching TRBD1 (7 bases). Germline V gene sequence: CDR1 GTSNPN, CDR2 SVGIG (reference sequence). The length of the CDR3 is 13 residues. Trimming pared 5 bases from V and 7 bases from J, leaving 15 bases between. This CDR3 is CAWLAGGSNEQFF. The CDR3 DNA sequence: TGTGCCTGGCTAGCAGGGGGGTCGAATGAGCAGTTCTTC.

The chain joins TRBV2 to TRBJ1-1; TRBD1 might be the D (5 bases). The CDR3 is 15 residues long. CDR1 is SNHLY and CDR2 is FYNNEI in the germline V gene. V was shortened by 5 bases and J by 1 base, with 14 bases between the two germline ends. CDR3 nucleotides: TGTGCCAGCAGTCTTACAGGTCAGAGGAACACTGAAGCTTTCTTT. Its translation is CASSLTGQRNTEAFF. The variable domain in full, with the rest retrieved from reference TRBV2 and TRBJ1-1, is EPEVTQTPSHQVTQMGQEVILRCVPISNHLYFYWYRQILGQKVEFLVSFYNNEISEKSEIFDDQFSVERPDGSNFTLKIRSTKLEDSAMYFCASSLTGQRNTEAFFGQGTRLTVV.

This clone showed up just once. The rearrangement uses TRBV4-1 and TRBJ2-7; weak D call: TRBD1 (5 bases). Germline V lookup: CDR1 MGHRA, CDR2 YSYEKL. The CDR3 spans 14 residues. The V and J ends lost 4 bases and 2 bases respectively, with 12 bases between them. The CDR3 spells CASSPHTGPYEQYF. In DNA, the CDR3 is TGCGCCAGCAGCCCACACACAGGCCCCTACGAGCAGTACTTC.

The V and J genes are TRBV15 and TRBJ2-1, with TRBD2 matching over 8 bases. Germline V gene sequence: CDR1 LNHNV, CDR2 YYDKDF (reference sequence). CDR3 length: 15 amino acids. V trimming: 1 base; J trimming: 6 bases; junction bases outside the gene matches: 5. The CDR3 nucleotides read TGTGCCACCAGCAGAGGTAGGACTAGCCGCAATGAGCAGTTCTTC. Encoded protein: CATSRGRTSRNEQFF.

This rearrangement joins TRBV29-1 to TRBJ1-2; weak D call: TRBD1 (5 bases). The V end lost 1 base, the J end lost 6 bases, and 12 bases lay between the germline ends. Germline CDR1 SQVTM, CDR2 ANQGSEA. The CDR3 loop spans 13 amino acids. Here the CDR3 DNA reads TGCAGCGTTGAAGGTTCAGGGTCGGATGGCTACACCTTC. Translating it yields CSVEGSGSDGYTF.